The source of this TCR beta chain is a study of T-cell memory formation after mild COVID-19. On the study more broadly: Most TCR clusters belonged to a single donor.

Constant-segment primers and 5'RACE yielded cDNA libraries for TCR alpha and TCR beta, each carrying sample barcodes and UMIs. Using its own MiXCR run on the 5' RACE reads, TCRdb lists one record per CDR3 protein. The sample shows about 560,000 distinct CDR3 sequences, about a fifth of them seen only once. Germline values: CDR1 LGHDT, CDR2 YNNKEL (reference sequence). The CDR3 covers 16 residues. The V end lost 4 bases, the J end lost 2 bases, and 16 bases lay between the germline ends. The clonotype comes from an adult woman who had mild COVID-19 (a few samples of this study predate the infection). Cell type and time point are not known. The chain employs TRBV3-1 and TRBJ2-3, with D possibly matching TRBD2 (5 bases). Sequenced material: PBMCs or a T cell subset sorted from them (not recorded which). CDR3 nucleotides: TGTGCCAGCAGCCCAGGAGGTGGGGTCCACACAGATACGCAGTATTTT. As protein: CASSPGGGVHTDTQYF.